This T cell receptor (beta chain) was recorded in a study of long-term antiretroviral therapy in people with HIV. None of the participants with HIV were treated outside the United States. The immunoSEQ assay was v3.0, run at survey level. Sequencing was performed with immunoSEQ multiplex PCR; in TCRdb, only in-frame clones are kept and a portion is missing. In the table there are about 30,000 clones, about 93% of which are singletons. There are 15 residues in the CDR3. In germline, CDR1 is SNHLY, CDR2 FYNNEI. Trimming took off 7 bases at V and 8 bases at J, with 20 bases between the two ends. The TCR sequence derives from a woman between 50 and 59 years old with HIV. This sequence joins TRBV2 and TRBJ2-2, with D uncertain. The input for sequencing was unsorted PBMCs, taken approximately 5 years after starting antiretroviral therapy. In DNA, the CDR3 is TGTGCCAGCACCCCTTCCCCCCTATTGTCGGGGGAGCTGTTTTTT. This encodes CASTPSPLLSGELFF.